The 28 T cell receptor beta chains given below trace back to one sample, sequenced in a study of blood T cell repertoires in COVID-19. Some clones are missing from TCRdb's copy, which holds only in-frame ones; the method was immunoSEQ multiplex PCR. This sample has 150,000 or so clones, with about 80% found just once. Sequencing used peripheral blood. The receptors here all came from a woman aged 70-85 years with acute or convalescent COVID-19.

This rearrangement joins TRBV27 to TRBJ1-4; 9 bases align to TRBD1. Trimming took 6 bases from V and 3 from J; bases not matched to a gene: 11. Germline V CDR1 and CDR2: MNHEY, SMNVEV (reference sequence). The CDR3 runs 17 residues. The CDR3 reads CASRPGTGKGANEKLFF. The CDR3 DNA reads TGTGCCAGCAGGCCCGGGACAGGGAAGGGAGCTAATGAAAAACTGTTTTTT.

This chain connects TRBV27 to TRBJ2-3, with 10 positions matching TRBD1. Germline CDR1 MNHEY, CDR2 SMNVEV (reference sequence). V lost 4 bases to trimming and J lost 5 bases; unmatched junction nucleotides: 3. The CDR3 is made up of 14 amino acids. The CDR3 DNA is TGTGCCAGCAGTTCCGGACAGGGGGTAGATACGCAGTATTTT. This translates into CASSSGQGVDTQYF.

This chain joins TRBV19 and TRBJ2-7; D possibly corresponds to TRBD1 (5 bases). Germline-derived CDR1 and CDR2 are LNHDA and SQIVND (reference sequence). Trimming removed 3 bases from V and 1 base from J, with 16 bases in between. The CDR3 extends over 16 amino acids. DNA for the CDR3: TGTGCCAGTAGTATCGGTACAGGCTGGGGATCCTACGAGCAGTACTTC. It is translated as CASSIGTGWGSYEQYF.

The CDR3 nucleotides are TGTGCCAGCAGCTCGGACAGGGGCACCTATGGCTACACCTTC. Amino acids: CASSSDRGTYGYTF. The chain links TRBV5-6 to TRBJ1-2; 9 bases agree with TRBD1. After removal of 3 bases from V and 4 bases from J, the junction contained 4 bases not matched to a gene. Germline loops: CDR1 SGHDT, CDR2 YYEEEE. The CDR3 totals 14 residues.

The V gene is TRBV11-2, the J gene TRBJ2-1, with 11 bases lining up with TRBD2. V lost 3 bases to trimming and J lost 4 bases; unmatched junction nucleotides: 2. This CDR3 is built from 15 residues. CDR1 and CDR2 (germline): SGHAT, FQNNGV. This CDR3 reads CASSFRTSGYNEQFF. The CDR3 region has the DNA TGTGCCAGCAGCTTTAGGACTAGCGGGTACAATGAGCAGTTCTTC.

For this clone: A much larger clone is a single base away; this may be a read error. The chain recombines TRBV28 with TRBJ2-7; TRBD1 might be the D (6 bases). This CDR3 has 13 amino acids. CDR1 is MDHEN, CDR2 SYDVKM, per germline. Between the trimmed V and J ends, which lost 2 bases and 3 bases, there was a span of 8 bases. This chain's CDR3 is CASSLTGSYEQYF. CDR3 nucleotides: TGTGCCAGCAGTTTAACAGGGAGCTACGAGCAGTACTTC.

CDR3 region: CASSRDAGQAYYEQYF. The CDR3 DNA reads as TGTGCCAGCAGCCGAGATGCGGGGCAGGCTTACTACGAGCAGTACTTC. The chain couples TRBV9 to TRBJ2-7, with D perhaps TRBD2 (6 bases). The CDR3 contains 16 residues. V was trimmed by 4 bases and J by 3 bases, leaving 20 bases between them. CDR1 and CDR2 from the germline V gene are SGDLS and YYNGEE.

V gene TRBV1 combines with J gene TRBJ2-1; TRBD2 is the table's D call, not checked against the DNA. TRBV1 is a documented pseudogene. The CDR3 contains 16 residues. The CDR3 DNA sequence: TGCACCAGCAGCCAATTTAGCGGGATGCTCTACAATGAGCAGTTCTTC. Protein: CTSSQFSGMLYNEQFF.

The chain joins TRBV27 to TRBJ2-7, with 9 bases matching TRBD2. Germline V lookup: CDR1 MNHEY, CDR2 SMNVEV (reference sequence). The CDR3 length is 17 residues. V trimming: 6 bases; J trimming: 3 bases; junction bases outside the gene matches: 15. The CDR3 sequence: CASSLRQRGVIRYEQYF. The CDR3 coding sequence is TGTGCCAGCAGCCTAAGGCAGCGGGGGGTTATTCGCTACGAGCAGTACTTC.

This chain connects TRBV30 to TRBJ1-3; D is unclear. CDR3 size: 13 residues. V lost 0 bases to trimming and J lost 8 bases, with 11 bases between them. Germline CDR1 GTSNPN, CDR2 SVGIG (reference sequence). CDR3 loop: CAWSVSSFHTIYF. For the CDR3, the DNA is TGTGCCTGGAGTGTATCTTCGTTTCACACCATATATTTT.

This clone was seen only once. The V gene is TRBV5-1, the J gene TRBJ2-5, with 7 bases that match TRBD1. The CDR3 loop spans 13 amino acids. V lost 4 bases to trimming and J lost 3 bases; unmatched junction nucleotides: 3. Per germline, CDR1 SGHRS and CDR2 YFSETQ. Here the CDR3 reads CASSRQGEETQYF. In DNA form, the CDR3 reads TGCGCCAGCAGCCGCCAGGGGGAAGAGACCCAGTACTTC.

The rearrangement joins TRBV28 to TRBJ1-2; 8 nucleotides align to TRBD1. This CDR3 contains 14 residues. The V and J ends lost 2 bases and 8 bases, in that order; junction bases with no gene match: 7. Germline V gene data show CDR1 as MDHEN and CDR2 as SYDVKM. The CDR3 DNA reads as TGTGCCAGCAGTTTACCGGACAGGGCTGTCGGCTACACCTTC. Amino acid sequence: CASSLPDRAVGYTF.

V is TRBV11-2 and J is TRBJ1-1, with D uncertain. The ends were cut back, 4 bases at V and 4 bases at J, with 13 bases in the middle. This CDR3 is 14 amino acids long. The germline CDR1 and CDR2 sequences are SGHAT and FQNNGV. CDR3 nucleotide sequence: TGTGCCAGCAGCTCTTCCAGAGGAGCCACTGAAGCTTTCTTT. Translated: CASSSSRGATEAFF.

A word on this clone: The identical CDR3 is also encoded by other nucleotide sequences in the sample. The chain employs TRBV7-2 and TRBJ1-1; D is undetermined. V lost 0 bases and J lost 1, with 9 bases in between. The germline gives CDR1 SGHTA, CDR2 FQGNSA. The CDR3 sequence is 15 residues long. The CDR3 protein is CASSLASGRNTEAFF. CDR3 DNA sequence: TGTGCCAGCAGCTTAGCTTCAGGAAGGAACACTGAAGCTTTCTTT.

The chain is built from TRBV28 and TRBJ2-5; 8 nucleotides align to TRBD1. The ends lost 3 bases at V and 2 bases at J; junction bases unmatched: 5. The CDR3 totals 15 residues. The V gene's germline CDR1 is MDHEN and CDR2 SYDVKM. CDR3 sequence (DNA): TGTGCCAGCAGTTTCCCCACAGGGGGTCAAGAGACCCAGTACTTC. As protein: CASSFPTGGQETQYF.

V is TRBV6-2 or TRBV6-3 and J is TRBJ2-3, with 8 bases fitting TRBD1. V dropped 5 bases and J dropped 4; count of bases not matched to a gene: 14. The CDR3 consists of 17 residues. Germline assignment: CDR1 MNHEY and CDR2 SVGEGT. In DNA form, the CDR3 reads TGTGCCAGCAGTGGTCGCCTAAGACAGGGGAGCCCAGATACGCAGTATTTT. Its protein is CASSGRLRQGSPDTQYF.

The chain links TRBV28 to TRBJ2-5; the D gene is possibly TRBD2 (5 bases). CDR1 is MDHEN, CDR2 SYDVKM, per germline. The CDR3 has 14 residues. Trimming pared 6 bases from V and 2 bases from J, leaving 13 bases between. CDR3 protein: CASSPGNIQETQYF. In DNA form, the CDR3 reads TGTGCCAGCAGCCCCGGGAATATACAAGAGACCCAGTACTTC.

In nucleotides, the CDR3 is TGTGCCAGTAGTTTACTAGGACTGGAGCAGTTCTTC. It encodes CASSLLGLEQFF. The chain employs TRBV19 and TRBJ2-1, with D possibly being TRBD2 (5 bases). V was trimmed by 5 bases and J by 10 bases, leaving 12 bases between them. Germline V gene lookup returns CDR1 LNHDA and CDR2 SQIVND (reference sequence). The CDR3 spans 12 residues.

This chain links TRBV5-1 with TRBJ1-2; possibly TRBD1 for D (5 bases). The CDR3 is made up of 18 amino acids. V was trimmed by 0 bases and J by 4 bases, leaving 22 bases between them. CDR1 SGHRS and CDR2 YFSETQ come from the germline V gene. The CDR3 DNA reads as TGCGCCAGCAGCTTGGCCTCGAGAGGAATGACAGTCTTCTATGGCTACACCTTC. As protein: CASSLASRGMTVFYGYTF.

Of note for this clone: Additional DNA sequences in this sample encode the identical CDR3. This sequence joins TRBV28 and TRBJ2-7; TRBD2 might be the D (5 bases). From germline, CDR1 is MDHEN and CDR2 SYDVKM. Trimming removed 7 bases from V and 0 bases from J, with 13 bases in between. There are 14 residues in the CDR3. The CDR3: CASTATGSSYEQYF. The CDR3 nucleotides read TGTGCCAGCACCGCGACGGGGAGCTCCTACGAGCAGTACTTC.

The chain couples TRBV7-2 to TRBJ2-7, with TRBD2 matching over 10 bases. Trimming took 0 bases from V and 5 from J; bases not matched to a gene: 7. Per the germline V gene, CDR1 is SGHTA and CDR2 is FQGNSA. The CDR3 is 16 amino acids. The CDR3 DNA follows: TGTGCCAGCAGCTTAGCTCCAGCGGGAGGGCCTAACGAGCAGTACTTC. It is translated as CASSLAPAGGPNEQYF.

This clone has just a few counts. The rearrangement uses TRBV6-6 and TRBJ1-6; 10 nucleotides match TRBD1. This CDR3 has 15 amino acids. V lost 6 bases and J lost 7; bases outside the gene matches: 6. Per germline, CDR1 MNHNY and CDR2 SVGAGI (reference sequence). CDR3 in amino acids: CASRLGQGPNSPLHF. The CDR3 DNA reads TGTGCCAGCAGATTGGGACAGGGGCCGAATTCACCCCTCCACTTT.

The chain joins TRBV28 to TRBJ1-2; 7 bases fit TRBD1. This CDR3 contains 16 residues. In germline, CDR1 is MDHEN, CDR2 SYDVKM. Trimming took 1 base from V and 2 from J; bases not matched to a gene: 7. The CDR3 bases are TGTGCCAGCAGTTTATTAAAGACAGGGATGAACTATGGCTACACCTTC. This sequence encodes CASSLLKTGMNYGYTF.

The chain combines TRBV9 with TRBJ2-1, with 7 nucleotides matching TRBD1. V was pared by 0 bases and J by 7 bases, with 10 bases of the junction left unmatched. Germline loops: CDR1 SGDLS, CDR2 YYNGEE. This CDR3 contains 16 residues. DNA for the CDR3: TGTGCCAGCAGCGTAGCTAGGGGGCGTAGTTTGAATGAGCAGTTCTTC. This encodes CASSVARGRSLNEQFF.

The chain has TRBV29-1 and TRBJ1-1; TRBD1 is a possible D gene (5 bases). V was shortened by 4 bases and J by 1 base, with 13 bases between the two germline ends. From germline, CDR1 is SQVTM and CDR2 ANQGSEA. The CDR3 covers 14 residues. For the CDR3, the DNA is TGCAGCGTTGGGGAGGGGAGTGGGAACACTGAAGCTTTCTTT. Translated, it gives CSVGEGSGNTEAFF.

The chain has TRBV28 and TRBJ1-4, with a weak D call TRBD1 (5 bases). Trimming removed 8 bases from V and 8 bases from J, with 18 bases in between. Germline V gene data show CDR1 as MDHEN and CDR2 as SYDVKM. The CDR3 is made up of 14 amino acids. In DNA form, the CDR3 reads TGTGCCAGCTCCCCCGGGCAGGGCGAGGAAAAACTGTTTTTT. Encoded protein: CASSPGQGEEKLFF.

The CDR3 nucleotides are TGTGCCAGCAGCCGGGGGACTAGCGGGAGTAATAATGAGCAGTTCTTC. Encoded protein: CASSRGTSGSNNEQFF. The V call is TRBV7-9, the J call TRBJ2-1, with 14 bases fitting TRBD2. CDR1 is SEHNR and CDR2 is FQNEAQ in the germline V gene (reference sequence). Trimming removed 5 bases from V and 7 bases from J; junction bases left unmatched: 7. The CDR3 is made up of 16 amino acids.

The chain links TRBV9 to TRBJ1-1; no definite D call. The germline V and J ends were trimmed by 8 bases and 0 bases, with 8 bases remaining between them. Per germline, CDR1 SGDLS and CDR2 YYNGEE. The CDR3 loop spans 12 amino acids. CDR3 protein: CARNTLNTEAFF. CDR3 sequence (DNA): TGTGCCAGAAACACCCTGAACACTGAAGCTTTCTTT. The variable domain in full, completed from reference TRBV9 and TRBJ1-1, reads DSGVTQTPKHLITATGQRVTLRCSPRSGDLSVYWYQQSLDQGLQFLIQYYNGEERAKGNILERFSAQQFPDLHSELNLSSLELGDSALYFCARNTLNTEAFFGQGTRLTVV.